These T cell receptor beta chains were read from a single sample in a study of T cell repertoires in cytomegalovirus infection. From the reads, TCRdb called clonotypes with MiXCR, one entry per CDR3 protein. The data contain about 310,000 distinct CDR3 sequences, about 9.2% of them singletons. Sequencing input: PBMCs. These receptors were taken from a human donor in good health (CMV status not recorded). Some clones in this sample may be carry-over from other donors' samples. The CDR3 runs from the conserved cysteine through the conserved F or W. A D gene is named only where the DNA matches it firmly. For some rows the clone size is stated as once, few or many, or as a class when expanded; others skip it.

CDR3aa: CASRGGRDTQYF; CDR3nt: TGTGCCAGCAGAGGAGGCCGGGATACGCAGTATTTT; d_gene: -; v_gene: TRBV2; abundance: -; j_gene: TRBJ2-3
CDR3aa: CASSPRAQGARSGELFF; CDR3nt: TGTGCCAGCAGTCCGCGGGCCCAGGGGGCGAGGTCCGGGGAGCTGTTTTTT; d_gene: TRBD1; v_gene: TRBV27; abundance: many; j_gene: TRBJ2-2
CDR3aa: CSVEGPGRPVNEQYF; CDR3nt: TGCAGCGTTGAGGGTCCGGGACGGCCAGTGAACGAGCAGTACTTC; d_gene: -; v_gene: TRBV29-1; abundance: few; j_gene: TRBJ2-7
CDR3aa: CASSLGTGGKGYGYTF; CDR3nt: TGCGCCAGCAGCTTGGGGACAGGGGGAAAAGGCTATGGCTACACCTTC; d_gene: TRBD1; v_gene: TRBV5-1; abundance: few; j_gene: TRBJ1-2
CDR3aa: CSARDQRGDSLNQPQHF; CDR3nt: TGCAGTGCTAGAGATCAAAGGGGGGATAGCCTCAATCAGCCCCAGCATTTT; d_gene: -; v_gene: TRBV20-1; abundance: many; j_gene: TRBJ1-5
CDR3aa: CASSLSRQGGGTEAFF; CDR3nt: TGTGCCAGCAGCTTATCCCGACAGGGAGGTGGGACTGAAGCTTTCTTT; d_gene: TRBD1; v_gene: TRBV7-2; abundance: many; j_gene: TRBJ1-1
CDR3aa: CASSVDRGSLFGELFF; CDR3nt: TGTGCCAGCAGCGTCGACAGGGGCAGTTTGTTCGGGGAGCTGTTTTTT; d_gene: TRBD1; v_gene: TRBV9; abundance: few; j_gene: TRBJ2-2
CDR3aa: CASPGGETQYF; CDR3nt: TGTGCCAGCCCGGGGGGAGAGACCCAGTACTTC; d_gene: TRBD2; v_gene: TRBV7-8; abundance: many; j_gene: TRBJ2-5
CDR3aa: CASSLDWVGSTGELFF; CDR3nt: TGTGCCAGCAGTTTAGATTGGGTCGGAAGCACCGGGGAGCTGTTTTTT; d_gene: -; v_gene: TRBV12-3/TRBV12-4; abundance: few; j_gene: TRBJ2-2
CDR3aa: CASSPQGAGVYNEQFF; CDR3nt: TGTGCCAGCAGTCCACAGGGGGCCGGGGTCTACAATGAGCAGTTCTTC; d_gene: TRBD1; v_gene: TRBV7-3; abundance: many; j_gene: TRBJ2-1
CDR3aa: CATKGFSSGGGYTF; CDR3nt: TGCGCCACCAAGGGTTTCTCTTCCGGCGGGGGCTACACCTTC; d_gene: -; v_gene: TRBV5-1; abundance: few; j_gene: TRBJ1-2
CDR3aa: CSAPWTSGTDTQYF; CDR3nt: TGCAGTGCACCGTGGACTAGCGGGACAGATACGCAGTATTTT; d_gene: TRBD2; v_gene: TRBV20-1; abundance: many; j_gene: TRBJ2-3
CDR3aa: CASRPRDRGFRELFF; CDR3nt: TGTGCCAGCAGACCCCGGGACAGGGGGTTTAGGGAGCTGTTTTTT; d_gene: TRBD1; v_gene: TRBV12-3/TRBV12-4; abundance: many; j_gene: TRBJ2-2
CDR3aa: CSVVKRVTDTQYF; CDR3nt: TGCAGCGTTGTCAAGCGGGTCACAGATACGCAGTATTTT; d_gene: -; v_gene: TRBV29-1; abundance: few; j_gene: TRBJ2-3
CDR3aa: CASSRLGGDNEKLFF; CDR3nt: TGTGCCAGCAGCCGGCTTGGTGGGGACAATGAAAAACTGTTTTTT; d_gene: -; v_gene: TRBV4-2; abundance: few; j_gene: TRBJ1-4
CDR3aa: CAIRAERAVYEQYF; CDR3nt: TGTGCCATCAGAGCCGAGAGGGCGGTATACGAGCAGTACTTC; d_gene: -; v_gene: TRBV10-3; abundance: many; j_gene: TRBJ2-7
CDR3aa: CASSGLGGGQPQHF; CDR3nt: TGTGCCAGCAGTGGACTAGGGGGGGGTCAGCCCCAGCATTTT; d_gene: -; v_gene: TRBV2; abundance: -; j_gene: TRBJ1-5
CDR3aa: CSGSGRLSGTQYF; CDR3nt: TGCAGCGGATCGGGACGCCTATCTGGGACCCAGTACTTC; d_gene: -; v_gene: TRBV29-1; abundance: many; j_gene: TRBJ2-5
CDR3aa: CASSLSVPGAAFF; CDR3nt: TGTGCCAGCAGTTTATCTGTCCCAGGGGCAGCTTTCTTT; d_gene: -; v_gene: TRBV28; abundance: few; j_gene: TRBJ1-1
CDR3aa: CSVEREANTEAFF; CDR3nt: TGCAGCGTTGAACGGGAGGCGAACACTGAAGCTTTCTTT; d_gene: -; v_gene: TRBV29-1; abundance: few; j_gene: TRBJ1-1
CDR3aa: CASSFTGQPQHF; CDR3nt: TGTGCCAGCAGTTTTACTGGTCAGCCCCAGCATTTT; d_gene: -; v_gene: TRBV27; abundance: -; j_gene: TRBJ1-5
CDR3aa: CSARKLARDSGTQYF; CDR3nt: TGCAGTGCTAGGAAACTAGCGAGGGATTCGGGGACCCAGTACTTC; d_gene: TRBD2; v_gene: TRBV20-1; abundance: many; j_gene: TRBJ2-5
CDR3aa: CASSLFPKVVVGRGTEAFF; CDR3nt: TGTGCCAGCAGCTTATTCCCAAAAGTCGTGGTGGGGCGAGGAACTGAAGCTTTCTTT; d_gene: -; v_gene: TRBV7-2; abundance: many; j_gene: TRBJ1-1
CDR3aa: CASSDPRGGLSNQPQHF; CDR3nt: TGTGCCAGCAGTGACCCCAGGGGGGGCCTTTCCAATCAGCCCCAGCATTTT; d_gene: TRBD1; v_gene: TRBV6-1; abundance: many; j_gene: TRBJ1-5
CDR3aa: CSVEDHSGELFF; CDR3nt: TGCAGCGTTGAAGACCATTCTGGGGAGCTGTTTTTT; d_gene: -; v_gene: TRBV29-1; abundance: many; j_gene: TRBJ2-2
CDR3aa: CASSLVHISSGYNEQFF; CDR3nt: TGTGCCAGCAGCTTAGTTCATATTTCGTCAGGGTACAATGAGCAGTTCTTC; d_gene: -; v_gene: TRBV7-2; abundance: many; j_gene: TRBJ2-1
CDR3aa: CASKFRGLAGGTETQYF; CDR3nt: TGTGCCAGCAAATTTAGGGGCCTAGCGGGGGGGACGGAGACCCAGTACTTC; d_gene: TRBD2; v_gene: TRBV7-2; abundance: many; j_gene: TRBJ2-5
CDR3aa: CASSDGGEVSGYTF; CDR3nt: TGTGCCAGCTCGGACGGGGGAGAAGTCTCTGGCTACACCTTC; d_gene: -; v_gene: TRBV27; abundance: many; j_gene: TRBJ1-2
CDR3aa: CASSVEPAGNYGYTF; CDR3nt: TGTGCCAGCAGCGTAGAACCAGCCGGGAACTATGGCTACACCTTC; d_gene: -; v_gene: TRBV9; abundance: -; j_gene: TRBJ1-2
CDR3aa: CSANPRDRVTDTQYF; CDR3nt: TGCAGTGCCAATCCCCGGGACAGGGTCACAGATACGCAGTATTTT; d_gene: TRBD1; v_gene: TRBV20-1; abundance: many; j_gene: TRBJ2-3